The table lists the clone carrying this T cell receptor beta chain with a few counts. Its antigen is as yet unknown. This sample stems from a study of human T cells and chemical hapten exposure. At the level of the study: A mostly female patient group had alopecia areata, totalis or universalis.

One entry per CDR3 protein, called by TCRdb with MiXCR from the RACE reads. The sample lists under 450,000 distinct CDR3 sequences; about 6% were seen once. The CDR3 consists of 14 residues. J was trimmed by 9 bases and V by 8 bases; bases with no gene match: 6. The germline V gene encodes CDR1 MNHEY and CDR2 SVGEGT. Broader study findings: Counts of expanded TCRs (at PT1) showed a positive correlation with patch test score.

Noted time point: patch test 2, 6 weeks after DPC sensitization. Treatment of the sample: therapeutic diphenylcyclopropenone sensitization with weekly scalp DPC. Venepuncture was done earlier than the placement of each patch test. The rearrangement links TRBV6-2 or TRBV6-3 to TRBJ1-6; TRBD1 agrees at 11 bases. The sequenced sample was whole blood, obtained in connection with sensitization to the hapten diphenylcyclopropenone (DPC). This clonotype was sampled from a woman under 30 with alopecia areata. Some clones in this sample may be carry-over from other donors' samples. CDR3 coding DNA: TGTGCCAGCGGCCGGGACAGGGGGTCTTCACCCCTCCACTTT. Its translation is CASGRDRGSSPLHF.